These 18 T cell receptor beta chains share one sample of origin, sequenced in a study of blood T cell repertoires in COVID-19. Data came from immunoSEQ multiplex PCR; TCRdb stores just in-frame clones and leaves some out. The sample shows about 98,000 clones, 65% to 90% of them seen only once. Sequencing was done on a sample of peripheral blood. The source is a man aged 65 to 85 with active or convalescent COVID-19.

The V gene is TRBV12-3 or TRBV12-4, the J gene TRBJ2-2; D uncertain. The V end was cut by 8 bases, the J end by 2 bases, with 6 bases between. The CDR3 is 12 amino acids. The CDR3 region has the DNA TGTGCCAGCCTACTAAACACCGGGGAGCTGTTTTTT. Its protein is CASLLNTGELFF.

The chain has TRBV7-9 and TRBJ1-1; possible D gene TRBD1, 6 bases. Germline lookup yields CDR1 SEHNR and CDR2 FQNEAQ (reference sequence). V was clipped by 2 bases and J by 8 bases, with 12 bases between them. The CDR3 contains 13 residues. The CDR3 loop is CASSLSRDREAFF. As DNA, the CDR3 is TGTGCCAGCAGCTTATCGCGTGACAGGGAAGCTTTCTTT.

This clone was observed once. The rearrangement uses TRBV6-4 and TRBJ2-3, with D perhaps TRBD1 (8 bases). Trimming took 6 bases from V and 2 from J, leaving 15 bases between them. The germline V gene encodes CDR1 MRHNA and CDR2 SNTAGT. The CDR3 has 15 residues. CDR3 amino acids: CASSLQGGITDTQYF. CDR3 nucleotide sequence: TGTGCCAGCAGCCTACAGGGGGGGATCACAGATACGCAGTATTTT.

V and J are TRBV6-2 or TRBV6-3 and TRBJ2-7; 8 positions match TRBD1. CDR1 and CDR2 from the germline V gene are MNHEY and SVGEGT. J gave up 1 base and V 6 bases, and 2 bases lay outside the gene matches. The length of the CDR3 is 13 residues. The CDR3 is CASSTGGSYEQYF. The CDR3 DNA is TGTGCCAGCAGCACAGGGGGGTCCTACGAGCAGTACTTC.

V is TRBV27 and J is TRBJ2-7; 7 bases fit TRBD1. The ends lost 3 bases at V and 2 bases at J; junction bases unmatched: 7. Per the germline V gene, CDR1 is MNHEY and CDR2 is SMNVEV (reference sequence). The CDR3 is 15 residues long. This CDR3 reads CASSFRTGETYEQYF. The DNA of the CDR3 is TGTGCCAGCAGTTTCCGGACAGGCGAAACCTACGAGCAGTACTTC.

The chain is built from TRBV5-6 and TRBJ2-3, with 7 positions matching TRBD2. Trimming removed 0 bases from V and 6 bases from J; junction bases left unmatched: 13. Germline V gives CDR1 SGHDT, CDR2 YYEEEE. This CDR3 has 17 residues. In DNA, the CDR3 is TGTGCCAGCAGCTTGGTAAACCTAGCGGTAGCCGGGGATACGCAGTATTTT. It is translated as CASSLVNLAVAGDTQYF. Full variable domain (remainder filled in from reference TRBV5-6 and TRBJ2-3): DAGVTQSPTHLIKTRGQQVTLRCSPKSGHDTVSWYQQALGQGPQFIFQYYEEEERQRGNFPDRFSGHQFPNYSSELNVNALLLGDSALYLCASSLVNLAVAGDTQYFGPGTRLTVL.

This chain links TRBV9 with TRBJ2-3, with 7 bases matching TRBD2. V dropped 4 bases and J dropped 0; count of bases not matched to a gene: 11. This CDR3 region has 17 residues. The V gene's germline CDR1 is SGDLS and CDR2 YYNGEE. The CDR3 nucleotides read TGTGCCAGCAGCCCCATAGCGGGTTCAACTAGCACAGATACGCAGTATTTT. Translating gives CASSPIAGSTSTDTQYF.

V is TRBV7-2 and J is TRBJ2-3; 8 positions agree with TRBD2. Germline-derived CDR1 and CDR2 are SGHTA and FQGNSA. The CDR3 covers 13 residues. J lost 6 bases, V lost 7 bases, and 6 bases had no gene match. CDR3 coding DNA: TGTGCCAGCACGGGGGGGAGGCCGGATACGCAGTATTTT. The encoded protein is CASTGGRPDTQYF.

V gene TRBV29-1 combines with J gene TRBJ2-2, with D hard to call. CDR3 length: 13 amino acids. Trimming shortened V by 4 bases and J by 2 bases, and 8 bases separated the two germline ends. Per germline, CDR1 SQVTM and CDR2 ANQGSEA. CDR3 in amino acids: CSVVQPNTGELFF. The CDR3 nucleotides are TGCAGCGTTGTACAGCCTAACACCGGGGAGCTGTTTTTT.

This clone was seen only once. Distinct nucleotide sequences in the sample also encode this CDR3. The V and J genes are TRBV6-5 and TRBJ2-6, with D perhaps TRBD1 (6 bases). V was trimmed by 6 bases and J by 0 bases, leaving 6 bases between them. CDR1 and CDR2 from the germline V gene are MNHEY and SVGAGI. The CDR3 runs to 14 residues. In DNA, the CDR3 is TGTGCCAGCAGGGACAGCTCTGGGGCCAACGTCCTGACTTTC. This gives the protein CASRDSSGANVLTF.

The table lists this clone with a few counts. The chain couples TRBV5-5 to TRBJ1-2, with TRBD1 matching over 7 bases. Germline CDR1 is SGHKS and CDR2 is YYEKEE (reference sequence). The V segment lost 4 bases and the J segment 0 bases; nucleotides outside the gene matches: 6. The CDR3 totals 15 residues. The CDR3 DNA follows: TGTGCCAGCAGCCCCGGGACAGTAGCTAACTATGGCTACACCTTC. The encoded protein is CASSPGTVANYGYTF.

The chain combines TRBV3-1 (or the pseudogene TRBV3-2) with TRBJ2-5; possibly TRBD2 for D (6 bases). Germline V CDR1 and CDR2: LGHDT, YNNKEL (reference sequence). CDR3 length: 18 residues. Trimming left V 0 bases short and J 1 base short, with 18 bases between. The chain's CDR3 is CASSQDNLAPAFQETQYF. The CDR3 DNA is TGTGCCAGCAGCCAAGACAACCTAGCGCCAGCTTTCCAAGAGACCCAGTACTTC.

The chain employs TRBV5-1 and TRBJ2-5, with 11 nucleotides matching TRBD2. CDR3 size: 17 residues. V dropped 0 bases and J dropped 1; count of bases not matched to a gene: 5. Germline V lookup: CDR1 SGHRS, CDR2 YFSETQ. CDR3 loop: CASSLGLLAGVQETQYF. CDR3 coding DNA: TGCGCCAGCAGCTTGGGGTTACTAGCGGGGGTCCAAGAGACCCAGTACTTC.

This clone was detected once. This sequence joins TRBV6-1 and TRBJ1-2, with unresolved D. The CDR3 spans 15 residues. V was trimmed by 2 bases and J by 8 bases, leaving 18 bases between them. CDR1 and CDR2 from the germline V gene are MNHNS and SASEGT. The CDR3, as DNA: TGTGCCAGCAGTGAACTTGTGACTGTAAGTTCCGGCTACACCTTC. Amino acid sequence: CASSELVTVSSGYTF.

This rearrangement joins TRBV3-1 (or the pseudogene TRBV3-2) to TRBJ1-5; the D is unclear. V lost 0 bases, J lost 4 bases, and 7 bases lay in between. Looked up from germline, CDR1 is LGHDT and CDR2 is YNNKEL (reference sequence). CDR3 length equals 14 residues. The CDR3 spells CASSQEGSNQPQHF. CDR3 DNA sequence: TGTGCCAGCAGCCAAGAGGGGAGTAATCAGCCCCAGCATTTT.

The CDR3 here is CASSRGNRGLETQYF. The CDR3 DNA is TGTGCCAGCTCACGAGGGAACAGGGGTTTGGAGACCCAGTACTTC. The genes are TRBV18 and TRBJ2-5, with 7 bases lining up with TRBD1. The V segment lost 4 bases and the J segment 5 bases; nucleotides outside the gene matches: 10. The CDR3 consists of 15 residues. Germline lookup yields CDR1 KGHSH and CDR2 LQKENI.

This clone showed up just a few times. This chain joins TRBV4-2 and TRBJ1-1, with no clear D. V was clipped by 1 base and J by 3 bases, with 12 bases between them. The germline V gene has CDR1 LGHNA and CDR2 YNFKEQ. The CDR3 has 15 amino acids. CDR3 residues: CASSQGQIGDTEAFF. CDR3 nucleotide sequence: TGTGCCAGCAGCCAAGGGCAGATCGGGGACACTGAAGCTTTCTTT.

The genes are TRBV6-1 and TRBJ2-1; 10 bases line up with TRBD1. The CDR3 covers 16 residues. The V segment lost 4 bases and the J segment 6 bases; nucleotides outside the gene matches: 9. Germline CDR1 MNHNS, CDR2 SASEGT. This chain's CDR3 is CASSVSTGGASNEQFF. CDR3 nucleotide sequence: TGTGCCAGCAGTGTATCGACAGGGGGCGCCTCCAATGAGCAGTTCTTC.